This TCR beta chain came from a study of blood T cell repertoires in COVID-19. Study as a whole: COVID-19 samples, acute and convalescent, were from the United States, Italy and Spain.

This table comes from immunoSEQ multiplex PCR, and its TCRdb copy is limited to in-frame clones, with some not included. This table holds 100,000 or so clones, 85% found once. The trim removed 5 bases at V and 6 bases at J, leaving 4 bases unmatched. This CDR3 region has 12 residues. Germline V gene lookup returns CDR1 SNHLY and CDR2 FYNNEI. This sequence was found in a man between 50 and 59 years old with acute or convalescent COVID-19. What was sequenced was peripheral blood. J is TRBJ2-7 and V is TRBV2; 7 bases are shared with TRBD1. CDR3 protein: CASSRQGPEQYF. For the CDR3, the DNA is TGTGCCAGCAGTAGACAGGGTCCCGAGCAGTACTTC.